This T cell receptor beta chain was found in a study of graft-versus-host responses after intestinal transplantation. Findings and caveats of the study: There were GvH clones found in recipient marrow, and some of them appeared first in ileum or blood.

Intraepithelial plus lamina propria lymphocytes were released by processing graft tissue. Here immunoSEQ multiplex PCR was the method, and the copy in TCRdb shows in-frame clones only, minus some. The table lists about 23,000 clones, around 76% of them singletons. Germline-derived CDR1 and CDR2 are SGHTS and YDEGEE. Trimming pared 1 base from V and 6 bases from J, leaving 11 bases between. The CDR3 covers 13 residues. Regarding this clone: Its matching antigen is unknown.

The sequenced sample was ileum tissue, obtained 12 days after intestinal transplant. The chain combines TRBV5-8 with TRBJ2-7, with D possibly being TRBD1 (5 bases). The TCR sequence derives from a human patient who received an intestinal transplant, so some T cells may come from the graft donor. The CDR3 sequence is CASSLYDSREQYF. CDR3 nucleotide sequence: TGTGCCAGCAGCTTGTATGACAGCCGCGAGCAGTACTTC.